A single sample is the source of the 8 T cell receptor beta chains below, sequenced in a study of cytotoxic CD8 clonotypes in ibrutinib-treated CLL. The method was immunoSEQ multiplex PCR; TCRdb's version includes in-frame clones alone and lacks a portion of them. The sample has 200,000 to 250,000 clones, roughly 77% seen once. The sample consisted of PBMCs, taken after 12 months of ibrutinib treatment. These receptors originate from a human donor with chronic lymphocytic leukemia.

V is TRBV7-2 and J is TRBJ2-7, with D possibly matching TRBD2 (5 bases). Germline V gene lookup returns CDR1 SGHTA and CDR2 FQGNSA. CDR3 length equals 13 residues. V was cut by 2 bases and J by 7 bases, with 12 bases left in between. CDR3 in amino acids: CASSLSLGVEQYF. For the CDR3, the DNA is TGTGCCAGCAGCTTATCTTTGGGAGTAGAGCAGTACTTC.

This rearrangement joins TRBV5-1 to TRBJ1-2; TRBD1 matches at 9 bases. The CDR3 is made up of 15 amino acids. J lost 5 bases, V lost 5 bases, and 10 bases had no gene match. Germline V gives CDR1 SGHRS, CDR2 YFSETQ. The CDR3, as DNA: TGCGCCAGCAGAAGGACAGGGGTTATTGAATATGGCTACACCTTC. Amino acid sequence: CASRRTGVIEYGYTF.

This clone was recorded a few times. The chain's CDR3 is CASRDRGHEQYF. The CDR3 nucleotides are TGTGCCAGCAGGGACAGGGGCCACGAGCAGTACTTC. This chain uses TRBV6-5 with TRBJ2-7; 9 bases fit TRBD1. The CDR3 has 12 amino acids. V shed 6 bases, J shed 5 bases, and the junction held 2 bases outside the gene matches. Germline V gene sequence: CDR1 MNHEY, CDR2 SVGAGI.

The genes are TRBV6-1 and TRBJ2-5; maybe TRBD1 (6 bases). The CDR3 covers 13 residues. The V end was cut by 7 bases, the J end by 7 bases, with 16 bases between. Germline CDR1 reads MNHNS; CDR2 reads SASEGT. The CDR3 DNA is TGTGCCAGCACTGGAACAGGGTGGCGGACCCAGTACTTC. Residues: CASTGTGWRTQYF.

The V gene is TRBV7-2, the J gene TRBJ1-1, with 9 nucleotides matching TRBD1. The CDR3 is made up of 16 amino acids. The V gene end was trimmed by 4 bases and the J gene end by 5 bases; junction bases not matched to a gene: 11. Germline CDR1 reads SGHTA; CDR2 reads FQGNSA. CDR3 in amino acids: CASSSAGQGLVTEAFF. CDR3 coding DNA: TGTGCCAGCAGCTCGGCGGGACAGGGACTGGTTACTGAAGCTTTCTTT.

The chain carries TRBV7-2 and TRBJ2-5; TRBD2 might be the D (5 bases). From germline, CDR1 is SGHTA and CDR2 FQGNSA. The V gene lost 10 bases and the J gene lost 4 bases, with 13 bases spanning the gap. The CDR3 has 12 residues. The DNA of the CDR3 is TGTGCCACCCCGGGGATCGGAGAGACCCAGTACTTC. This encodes CATPGIGETQYF.

The CDR3 DNA reads as TGTGCCTGGACCTCTTCAAACAATGGCTACACCTTC. Protein: CAWTSSNNGYTF. The rearrangement joins TRBV30 to TRBJ1-2, with no clear D. Trimming took 4 bases from V and 6 from J, leaving 12 bases between them. The CDR3 length is 12 residues. Germline V gene lookup returns CDR1 GTSNPN and CDR2 SVGIG (reference sequence). Drawing the rest from reference TRBV30 and TRBJ1-2, the complete variable domain is SQTIHQWPATLVQPVGSPLSLECTVEGTSNPNLYWYRQAAGRGLQLLFYSVGIGQISSEVPQNLSASRPQDRQFILSSKKLLLSDSGFYLCAWTSSNNGYTFGSGTRLTVV.

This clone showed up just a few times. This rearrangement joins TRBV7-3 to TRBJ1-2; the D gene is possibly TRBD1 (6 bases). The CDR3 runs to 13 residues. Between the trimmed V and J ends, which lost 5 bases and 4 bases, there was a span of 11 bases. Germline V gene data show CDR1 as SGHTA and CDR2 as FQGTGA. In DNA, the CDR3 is TGTGCCAGCAGCCCTTCGACAGGCTATGGCTACACCTTC. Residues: CASSPSTGYGYTF.